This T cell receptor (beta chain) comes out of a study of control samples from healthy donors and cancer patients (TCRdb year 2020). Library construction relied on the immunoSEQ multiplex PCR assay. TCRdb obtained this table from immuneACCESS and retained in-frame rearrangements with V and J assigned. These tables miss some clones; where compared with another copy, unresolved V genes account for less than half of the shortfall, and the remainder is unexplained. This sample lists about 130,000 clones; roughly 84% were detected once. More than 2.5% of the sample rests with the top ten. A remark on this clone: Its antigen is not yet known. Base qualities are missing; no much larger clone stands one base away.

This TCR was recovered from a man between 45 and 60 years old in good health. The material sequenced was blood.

At the DNA level, the sequence is TGTGCCAGCAGCTTAGTAGGAGGGTATCCCACTCAGCCCCAGCATTTT. Its product reads: CASSLVGGYPTQPQHF. This chain is built from TRBV7-2 and TRBJ1-5, with the D gene call left open. V is shortened by 1 base, J by 6 bases, and the region joining them spans 16 bases. CDR3 length: 16 amino acids, cysteine to phenylalanine. The DNA shown is the 48-base CDR3, in frame from base 1. Based on the germline V gene, the CDR1 and CDR2 sequences are SGHTA and FQGNSA.